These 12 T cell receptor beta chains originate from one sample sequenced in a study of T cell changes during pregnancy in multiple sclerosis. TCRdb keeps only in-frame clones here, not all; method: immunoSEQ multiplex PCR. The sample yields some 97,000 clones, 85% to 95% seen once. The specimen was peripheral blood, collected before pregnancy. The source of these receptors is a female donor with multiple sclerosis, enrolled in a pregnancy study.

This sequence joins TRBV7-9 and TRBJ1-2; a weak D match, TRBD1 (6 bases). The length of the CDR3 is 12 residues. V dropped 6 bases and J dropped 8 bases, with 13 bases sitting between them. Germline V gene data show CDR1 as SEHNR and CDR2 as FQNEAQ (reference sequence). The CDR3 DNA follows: TGTGCCAGCAGTGGGGACATGGGAGGCTACACCTTC. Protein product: CASSGDMGGYTF.

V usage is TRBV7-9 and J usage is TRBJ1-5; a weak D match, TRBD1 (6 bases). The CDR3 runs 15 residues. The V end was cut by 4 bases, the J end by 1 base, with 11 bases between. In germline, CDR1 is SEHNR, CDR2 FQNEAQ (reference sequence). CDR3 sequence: CASSSGGGSNQPQHF. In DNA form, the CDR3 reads TGTGCCAGCAGCTCCGGGGGGGGCAGCAATCAGCCCCAGCATTTT.

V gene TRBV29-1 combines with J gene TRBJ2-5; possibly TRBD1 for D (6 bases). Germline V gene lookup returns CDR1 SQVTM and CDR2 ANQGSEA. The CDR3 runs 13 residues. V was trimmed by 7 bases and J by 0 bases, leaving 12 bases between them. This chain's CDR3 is CSGEGQYQETQYF. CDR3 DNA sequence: TGCAGCGGGGAAGGACAGTACCAAGAGACCCAGTACTTC.

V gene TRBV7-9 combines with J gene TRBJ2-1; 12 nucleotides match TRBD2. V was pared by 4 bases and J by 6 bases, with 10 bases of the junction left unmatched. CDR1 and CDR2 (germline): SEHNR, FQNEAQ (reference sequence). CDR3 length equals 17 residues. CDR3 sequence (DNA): TGTGCCAGCAGCTCACCGACTAGCGGGAGACGGGTCAATGAGCAGTTCTTC. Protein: CASSSPTSGRRVNEQFF. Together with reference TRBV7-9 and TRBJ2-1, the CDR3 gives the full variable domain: DTGVSQNPRHKITKRGQNVTFRCDPISEHNRLYWYRQTLGQGPEFLTYFQNEAQLEKSRLLSDRFSAERPKGSFSTLEIQRTEQGDSAMYLCASSSPTSGRRVNEQFFGPGTRLTVL.

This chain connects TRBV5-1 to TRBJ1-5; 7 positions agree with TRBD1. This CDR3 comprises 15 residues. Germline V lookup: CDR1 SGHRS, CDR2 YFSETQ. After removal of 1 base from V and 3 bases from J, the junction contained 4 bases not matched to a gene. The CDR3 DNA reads TGCGCCAGCAGCTTGACAGGGGCGTCCAATCAGCCCCAGCATTTT. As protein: CASSLTGASNQPQHF.

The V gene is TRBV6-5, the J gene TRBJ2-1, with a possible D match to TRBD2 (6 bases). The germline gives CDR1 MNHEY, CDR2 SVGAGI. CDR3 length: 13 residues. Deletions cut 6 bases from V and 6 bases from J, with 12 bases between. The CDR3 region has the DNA TGTGCCAGCAGAGGCGGGACTCCCAATGAGCAGTTCTTC. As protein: CASRGGTPNEQFF.

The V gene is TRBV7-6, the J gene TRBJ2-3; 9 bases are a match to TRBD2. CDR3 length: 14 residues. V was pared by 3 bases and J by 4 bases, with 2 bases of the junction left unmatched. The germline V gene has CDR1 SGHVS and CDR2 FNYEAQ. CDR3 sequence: CASSFSGSSDTQYF. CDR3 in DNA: TGTGCCAGCAGCTTTAGCGGGAGTTCAGATACGCAGTATTTT.

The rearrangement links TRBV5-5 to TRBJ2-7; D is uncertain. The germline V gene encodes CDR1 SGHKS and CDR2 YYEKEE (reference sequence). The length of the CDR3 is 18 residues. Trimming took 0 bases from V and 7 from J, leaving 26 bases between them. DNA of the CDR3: TGTGCCAGCAGCTTGGAGGCAGGATCACCTCCTTTTAATAAAGAGCAGTACTTC. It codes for CASSLEAGSPPFNKEQYF.

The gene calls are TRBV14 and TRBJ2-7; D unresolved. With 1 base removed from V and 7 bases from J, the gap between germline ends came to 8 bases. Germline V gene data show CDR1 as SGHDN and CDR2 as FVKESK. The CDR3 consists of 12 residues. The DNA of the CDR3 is TGTGCCAGCAGCCAAGGCATAGAAGAGCAGTACTTC. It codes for CASSQGIEEQYF.

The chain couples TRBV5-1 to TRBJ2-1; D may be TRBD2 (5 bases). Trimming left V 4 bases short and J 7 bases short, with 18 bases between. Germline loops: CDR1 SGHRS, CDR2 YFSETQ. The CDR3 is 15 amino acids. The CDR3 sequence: CASSTILVSGNEQFF. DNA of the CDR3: TGCGCCAGCAGCACAATACTAGTATCGGGGAATGAGCAGTTCTTC.

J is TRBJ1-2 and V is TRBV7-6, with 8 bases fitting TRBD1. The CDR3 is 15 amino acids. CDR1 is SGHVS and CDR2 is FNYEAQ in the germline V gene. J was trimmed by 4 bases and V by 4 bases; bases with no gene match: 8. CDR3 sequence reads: CASSSGQGASYGYTF. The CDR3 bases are TGTGCCAGCAGCTCGGGTCAGGGGGCTAGCTATGGCTACACCTTC.

As DNA, the CDR3 is TGTGCCTCAAGTGCGGGGCGGACAGGACTCTACGAGCAGTACTTC. It is translated as CASSAGRTGLYEQYF. The J gene is TRBJ2-7, the V gene TRBV30; D perhaps matches TRBD1 (7 bases). This CDR3 contains 15 residues. Trimming took off 7 bases at V and 3 bases at J, with 22 bases between the two ends. Per the germline V gene, CDR1 is GTSNPN and CDR2 is SVGIG (reference sequence).